Below are 15 T cell receptor beta chains sequenced from a single sample in a study of CD8+ T cells in alopecia areata. Sequencing used cDNA as its template, made by extracting RNA and reverse transcribing it. Method: immunoSEQ multiplex PCR; TCRdb's copy keeps in-frame clones and lacks some. Among tens of thousands of clones listed, under 60% were seen once. Treatment indicated: oral pan-JAK inhibitor, 5-10 mg twice daily. The starting material was CD8+ T cells sorted from blood, obtained at approximately week 37, from a patient treated with tofacitinib. The receptors were sampled from a human donor with alopecia areata.

The chain links TRBV30 to TRBJ2-2; the match to TRBD2 covers 13 bases. The germline V gene encodes CDR1 GTSNPN and CDR2 SVGIG (reference sequence). Trimming removed 0 bases from V and 9 bases from J; junction bases left unmatched: 4. The CDR3 totals 15 residues. This chain's CDR3 is CAWSVGLAGAWELFF. CDR3 in DNA: TGTGCCTGGAGTGTTGGACTAGCGGGGGCCTGGGAGCTGTTTTTT.

The chain employs TRBV7-3 and TRBJ2-3; D unresolved. Looked up from germline, CDR1 is SGHTA and CDR2 is FQGTGA. Trimming took off 3 bases at V and 3 bases at J, with 7 bases between the two ends. The length of the CDR3 is 13 residues. The CDR3 loop reads CASSLGITDTQYF. The CDR3 nucleotides are TGTGCCAGCAGCTTGGGGATTACAGATACGCAGTATTTT.

The V and J genes are TRBV29-1 and TRBJ2-2; no clear D. The germline CDR1 and CDR2 sequences are SQVTM and ANQGSEA. CDR3 length: 15 residues. Between the trimmed V and J ends, which lost 1 base and 2 bases, there was a span of 11 bases. The CDR3 DNA reads TGCAGCGTTGAAGTGGGCAGACGAAACACCGGGGAGCTGTTTTTT. It codes for CSVEVGRRNTGELFF.

The rearrangement uses TRBV11-2 and TRBJ2-4; the D gene is possibly TRBD1 (6 bases). V lost 6 bases and J lost 8, with 11 bases in between. The length of the CDR3 is 12 residues. Germline V gene data show CDR1 as SGHAT and CDR2 as FQNNGV. CDR3 bases: TGTGCCAGCAGGTCAGGGGCCGACATTCAGTACTTC. Translating gives CASRSGADIQYF.

The chain is built from TRBV29-1 and TRBJ2-7; possibly TRBD1 or TRBD2 for D (6 bases each). The germline V gene has CDR1 SQVTM and CDR2 ANQGSEA. This CDR3 comprises 14 residues. The germline V and J ends were trimmed by 0 bases and 4 bases, with 13 bases remaining between them. CDR3 sequence (DNA): TGCAGCGTTGAAGATCGGGGGCAGGGATACGAGCAGTACTTC. Translating it yields CSVEDRGQGYEQYF.

The chain recombines TRBV5-1 with TRBJ1-1, with D uncertain. Looked up from germline, CDR1 is SGHRS and CDR2 is YFSETQ. The CDR3 consists of 13 residues. The ends were cut back, 3 bases at V and 3 bases at J, with 9 bases in the middle. CDR3 region: CASSSGGDTEAFF. The CDR3 region has the DNA TGCGCCAGCAGCTCGGGTGGGGACACTGAAGCTTTCTTT.

The chain recombines TRBV9 with TRBJ1-2; D gene ambiguous. The CDR3 extends over 12 amino acids. Per the germline V gene, CDR1 is SGDLS and CDR2 is YYNGEE. V shed 0 bases and J shed 8 bases, with 8 bases lying between them. CDR3 in amino acids: CASSVDRHGYTF. CDR3 sequence (DNA): TGTGCCAGCAGCGTAGATCGGCACGGCTACACCTTC.

The chain joins TRBV4-1 to TRBJ2-1, with 10 positions matching TRBD2. The V segment lost 1 base and the J segment 9 bases; nucleotides outside the gene matches: 9. This CDR3 spans 16 amino acids. CDR1 and CDR2 from the germline V gene are MGHRA and YSYEKL. CDR3 nucleotides: TGCGCCAGCAGCCAAGTCGCTAGCGGGAGAGGGGGTGAGCAGTTCTTC. This sequence encodes CASSQVASGRGGEQFF.

The V gene is TRBV19, the J gene TRBJ1-2, with D uncertain. CDR1 is LNHDA, CDR2 SQIVND, per germline (reference sequence). The CDR3 is made up of 15 amino acids. The V gene lost 6 bases and the J gene lost 1 base, with 15 bases spanning the gap. CDR3 region: CASRAWTDVNYGYTF. The CDR3 nucleotides read TGTGCCAGTAGGGCCTGGACGGACGTTAACTATGGCTACACCTTC.

This clone has more than one count but fewer than ten. The chain couples TRBV29-1 to TRBJ1-1; D uncertain. Per the germline V gene, CDR1 is SQVTM and CDR2 is ANQGSEA. This CDR3 has 14 residues. V lost 4 bases and J 4 bases, leaving 16 bases between the germline ends. The CDR3 nucleotides read TGCAGCGTTGGAGAGGTCGGAAGGGCCACTGAAGCTTTCTTT. Amino acid sequence: CSVGEVGRATEAFF.

The chain combines TRBV10-3 with TRBJ2-7, with D unclear. Germline-derived CDR1 and CDR2 are ENHRY and SYGVKD. CDR3 length: 13 residues. V lost 7 bases and J 0 bases, leaving 10 bases between the germline ends. The CDR3 DNA sequence: TGTGCCATCAACCCCGAGAACTCCTACGAGCAGTACTTC. Its protein product is CAINPENSYEQYF.

The rearrangement joins TRBV7-7 to TRBJ2-3; D is unclear. V was clipped by 5 bases and J by 1 base, with 7 bases between them. The CDR3 runs to 13 residues. Germline V gene data show CDR1 as SSHAT and CDR2 as FNYEAQ (reference sequence). The CDR3 protein is CASSLYRTDTQYF. As DNA, the CDR3 is TGTGCCAGCAGCCTCTACCGCACAGATACGCAGTATTTT. The full variable domain, rest sourced from reference TRBV7-7 and TRBJ2-3, is GAGVSQSPRYKVTKRGQDVTLRCDPISSHATLYWYQQALGQGPEFLTYFNYEAQPDKSGLPSDRFSAERPEGSISTLTIQRTEQRDSAMYRCASSLYRTDTQYFGPGTRLTVL.

This clone was seen a handful of times. The chain uses TRBV30 and TRBJ2-6; the D gene could be TRBD1 or TRBD2 (5 bases each). This CDR3 has 17 residues. The V end lost 2 bases, the J end lost 0 bases, and 14 bases lay between the germline ends. Germline assignment: CDR1 GTSNPN and CDR2 SVGIG (reference sequence). The CDR3: CAWSSPGPNSGANVLTF. The CDR3, as DNA: TGTGCCTGGAGTAGCCCGGGACCGAACTCTGGGGCCAACGTCCTGACTTTC.

The chain couples TRBV18 to TRBJ2-4, with 7 nucleotides matching TRBD2. The germline CDR1 and CDR2 sequences are KGHSH and LQKENI. This CDR3 is 14 amino acids long. The ends lost 5 bases at V and 2 bases at J; junction bases unmatched: 3. In DNA, the CDR3 is TGTGCCAGCTCAGCCGGGACTACCAAAAACATTCAGTACTTC. Encoded protein: CASSAGTTKNIQYF.

In this sample, this clone turned up once. The chain couples TRBV29-1 to TRBJ1-2, with TRBD1 as a possible D gene (6 bases). Germline V gives CDR1 SQVTM, CDR2 ANQGSEA. This CDR3 spans 12 amino acids. The germline V and J ends were trimmed by 3 bases and 8 bases, with 13 bases remaining between them. The CDR3 reads CSVERGGGGYTF. In nucleotides, the CDR3 is TGCAGCGTTGAGAGGGGGGGAGGCGGCTACACCTTC.